This T cell receptor (beta chain) was obtained from a study of blood T cell repertoires in COVID-19. CDR3 size: 17 residues. Per germline, CDR1 ENHRY and CDR2 SYGVKD. The V segment lost 0 bases and the J segment 7 bases; nucleotides outside the gene matches: 8. Clones were sequenced by immunoSEQ multiplex PCR, and TCRdb holds only the in-frame ones, with some missing. Of 100,000 to 150,000 clones in the sample, around 85% were seen once. This chain links TRBV10-3 with TRBJ1-6; 8 nucleotides match TRBD1. Sample: peripheral blood. The source of this sequence is a man aged 25-45 years with COVID-19, enrolled during active disease. The CDR3 is CAISESKGTGPNSPLHF. CDR3 in DNA: TGTGCCATCAGTGAGTCGAAAGGGACAGGCCCCAATTCACCCCTCCACTTT.